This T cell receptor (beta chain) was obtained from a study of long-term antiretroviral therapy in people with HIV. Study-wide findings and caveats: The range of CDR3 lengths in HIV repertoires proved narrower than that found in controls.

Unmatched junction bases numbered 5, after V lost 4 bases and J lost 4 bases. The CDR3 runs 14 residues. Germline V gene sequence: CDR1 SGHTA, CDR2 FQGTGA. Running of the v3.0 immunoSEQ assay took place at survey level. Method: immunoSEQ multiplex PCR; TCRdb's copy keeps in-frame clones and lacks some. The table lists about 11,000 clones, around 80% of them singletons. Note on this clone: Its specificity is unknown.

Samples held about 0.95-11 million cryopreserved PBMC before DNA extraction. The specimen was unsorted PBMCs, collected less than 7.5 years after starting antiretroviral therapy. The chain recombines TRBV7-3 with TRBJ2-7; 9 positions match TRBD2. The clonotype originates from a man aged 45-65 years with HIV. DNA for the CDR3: TGTGCCAGCAGCTCCCGACTAGCGGCTTACGAGCAGTACTTC. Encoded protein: CASSSRLAAYEQYF.